This T cell receptor beta chain was identified during a study of immune evolution from preneoplasia to lung adenocarcinoma. Study-level background: HLA loss of heterozygosity: roughly 6.4% AIS, about 15% MIA, about 35% ADC, none AAH. Study-wide results and caveats: From normal lung to invasive adenocarcinoma, top clone frequencies appeared to decrease.

Using immunoSEQ multiplex PCR, the repertoire was profiled, and TCRdb retains in-frame clones only, with some absent. The sample records 20,000 to 30,000 clones, about 74% being singletons. V gave up 1 base and J gave up 6 bases, with 10 bases separating them. Germline V gene data show CDR1 as SGHAT and CDR2 as FQNNGV. The CDR3 has 14 amino acids. Premalignant or tumor cells were enriched by macro-dissection after pathologic assessment. Regarding this clone: The antigen is unknown.

The source is a person aged 55 to 69 with invasive lung adenocarcinoma. Some clones in this sample may be carry-over from other donors' samples. The chain carries TRBV11-2 and TRBJ2-4, with D uncertain. The source material was FFPE invasive lung adenocarcinoma tissue. The chain's CDR3 is CASSLGQPLNIQYF. CDR3 sequence (DNA): TGTGCCAGCAGCTTAGGGCAACCCCTAAACATTCAGTACTTC.